A selection of T cell receptor beta chains follows, all from one sample in a study of human T cells and chemical hapten exposure. Each CDR3 protein is one row after TCRdb ran MiXCR on the RACE reads. The data show about 37,000 distinct CDR3 sequences, with roughly 6.4% seen just once and around 10% held by the top ten. The sequences come from whole blood, collected in connection with sensitization to the hapten diphenylcyclopropenone (DPC). These receptors originate from a woman aged 25 to 45 with alopecia areata. Some clones in this sample may be carry-over from other donors' samples. Both conserved end residues are part of each CDR3. A D gene is named only where the DNA matches it firmly. Clone size is not always given. Where it is, it says once, few, many or a class for expanded clones.

J gene	clone size	D gene	V gene	CDR3 DNA	CDR3 protein
TRBJ2-6	many	-	TRBV18	TGTGCCAGCTCACCCGCCCCCGCTGGGGCCAACGTCCTGACTTTC	CASSPAPAGANVLTF
TRBJ1-2	few	-	TRBV28	TGTGCCAGCAGGGTACTGACAGCCACCTATGGCTACACCTTC	CASRVLTATYGYTF
TRBJ2-1	many	-	TRBV6-2/TRBV6-3	TGTGCCAGCAGCGGGGAATTGATCCAGTCAGCCAATGAGCAGTTCTTC	CASSGELIQSANEQFF
TRBJ2-3	many	TRBD2	TRBV5-6	TGTGCCAGCAGCCCATCCACCGTTTTAGCGGGGCGCACAGATACGCAGTATTTT	CASSPSTVLAGRTDTQYF
TRBJ1-3	few	-	TRBV29-1	TGCAGCGTGGACACGGGGAGGAACACCATATATTTT	CSVDTGRNTIYF
TRBJ1-5	many	-	TRBV3-1	TGTGCCAGCAGCGAACAACCTGGGGGTCAGCCCCAGCATTTT	CASSEQPGGQPQHF
TRBJ1-3	-	-	TRBV28	TGTGCCAGCAGCCCCCCAGGACGGCGGTCTGGAAACACCATATATTTT	CASSPPGRRSGNTIYF
TRBJ2-2	many	TRBD2	TRBV5-6	TGTGCCAGCAGCCGGCTAGCGGTGAACACCGGGGAGCTGTTTTTT	CASSRLAVNTGELFF
TRBJ1-1	-	TRBD1	TRBV20-1	TGCAGTGCCGACAGGGTGAACACTGAAGCTTTCTTT	CSADRVNTEAFF
TRBJ1-1	once	-	TRBV7-2	TGTGCCAGCAGCCCCCTGGACGGCGGTGGGCCTTTCTTT	CASSPLDGGGPFF
TRBJ2-3	many	-	TRBV9	TGTGCCAGCAGCGTCGACAGCCTTAGCACAGATACGCAGTATTTT	CASSVDSLSTDTQYF
TRBJ2-5	many	TRBD2	TRBV7-2	TGTGCCAGCAGCCTTATAGCGGGGGGGCAGGCCCAGTACTTC	CASSLIAGGQAQYF
TRBJ2-1	many	TRBD2	TRBV20-1	TGCAGTGCCGACCACCAGCGGGGAAATGAGCAGTTCTTC	CSADHQRGNEQFF
TRBJ1-3	-	TRBD1	TRBV2	TGTGCCAGCAGAGAGGACAGGGGAAACACCATATATTTT	CASREDRGNTIYF
TRBJ1-1	few	-	TRBV14	TGTGCCAGCAGCCAAGATCGGGCACTTGAAGCTTTCTTT	CASSQDRALEAFF
TRBJ2-6	few	-	TRBV6-5	TGTGCCAGCAGTTACTCGGTCGGAAGCTCTGGGGCCAACGTCCTGACTTTC	CASSYSVGSSGANVLTF